This TCR beta chain was obtained from a study of T cell responses to AZD1222 COVID-19 vaccine. Study-wide results and caveats: Vaccine-associated CD4 TCRs spanned spike, dominant at 160-218 and 743-854.

In germline, CDR1 is WSHSY, CDR2 SAAADI. The CDR3 extends over 17 amino acids. The V segment lost 10 bases and the J segment 5 bases; nucleotides outside the gene matches: 19. The table came from immunoSEQ multiplex PCR; TCRdb's copy has only in-frame clones and leaves some out. The sample contains some 130,000 clones, more than 90% of which appear only once. Remarks on this clone: Its matching antigen is unknown.

This receptor was identified in an adult in good health. Specimen: peripheral blood, collected on day 0 of AZD1222 vaccination. The V gene is TRBV10-2, the J gene TRBJ1-4; the match to TRBD1 covers 7 bases. The DNA for the CDR3 is TGCGCCACCTTAAGGGAAGGGGGCGCCGGGGCGAATGAAAAACTGTTTTTT. It codes for CATLREGGAGANEKLFF.